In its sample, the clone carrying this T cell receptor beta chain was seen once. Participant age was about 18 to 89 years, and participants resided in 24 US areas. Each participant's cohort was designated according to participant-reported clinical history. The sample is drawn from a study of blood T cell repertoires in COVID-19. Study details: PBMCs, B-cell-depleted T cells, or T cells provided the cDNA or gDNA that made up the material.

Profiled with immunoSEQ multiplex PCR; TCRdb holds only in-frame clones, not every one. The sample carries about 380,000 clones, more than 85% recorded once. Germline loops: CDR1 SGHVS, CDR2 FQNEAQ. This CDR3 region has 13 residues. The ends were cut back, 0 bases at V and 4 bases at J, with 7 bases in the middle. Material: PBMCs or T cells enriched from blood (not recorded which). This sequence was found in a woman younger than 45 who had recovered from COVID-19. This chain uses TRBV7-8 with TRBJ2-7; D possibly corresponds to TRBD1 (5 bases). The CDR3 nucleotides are TGTGCCAGCAGCTTAGCCCCAGGGTACGAGCAGTACTTC. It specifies CASSLAPGYEQYF. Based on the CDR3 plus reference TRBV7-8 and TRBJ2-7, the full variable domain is GAGVSQSPRYKVAKRGQDVALRCDPISGHVSLFWYQQALGQGPEFLTYFQNEAQLDKSGLPSDRFFAERPEGSVSTLKIQRTQQEDSAVYLCASSLAPGYEQYFGPGTRLTVT.